The present TCR beta chain was sequenced within a study of CD8+CD57+ T cells in acquired aplastic anemia (dated by TCRdb to between 2017 and 2018). With regard to the full study: Extracted DNA from sorted CD4+ and CD8+ cells averaged around 3.4 ug, ranging from about 0.2 to 30 ug. A CD8+CD57+ expansion meant a frequency higher than the mean frequency seen in healthy subjects. What the authors observed across the whole study: Roughly 30 CD8+ CDR3 sequences were found to be shared between patients and controls, but these sequences appeared to be highly expressed in patients and within the immunodominant clones of the patients. Between patients and healthy controls, no significant difference in CD8+ Simpson's diversity was found (P=0.060).

The CDR3 spans 16 residues, from the cysteine through the phenylalanine. Just CDR3 DNA is preserved here, 48 bases in frame from base 1. CDR1 is given as SGHVS and CDR2 as FQNEAQ, both from the germline V gene. V sheds 5 bases and J sheds 12 bases, leaving 27 bases between their ends. A remark on this clonotype: Its antigen has not been determined. No clone much larger than this one lies a single base away; base qualities are absent.

Patients chosen for sequencing had shown expansion of CD8+CD57+ cells by flow cytometry. Every patient had severe acquired aplastic anemia, diagnosed using the International Study of Aplastic Anemia and Agranulocytosis and Camitta criteria. No patient had received any therapy when blood was sampled. TCR repertoires of sorted CD4+ and CD8+ blood T cells from severe aplastic anemia patients and healthy subjects were deep-sequenced in the study. Patients were enrolled under clinicaltrials.gov protocols 00001620, 01623167, 00001397, 00071045, 00081523 and 00961064 in the USA. Ficoll-Paque density gradient centrifugation was used to isolate peripheral blood mononuclear cells. Before DNA extraction, CD4+ and CD8+ T cells were sorted with FACS or magnetic beads. TCR beta VDJ combination and CDR3 sequence profiling used genomic DNA as the template. An Illumina HiSeq 2000 was the platform used for TCR repertoire sequencing. The original methods were these. TRBV/TRBJ rearrangement plots, CDR3 size and DJ length profiles, and Simpson's diversity index were used to assess repertoires. Whichever DNA sequence was most abundant in the deep sequencing data was defined as the immunodominant clone. CDR3 amino acid sequences were screened for sharing across subjects and were compared with published repertoires and the VDJdb database. Clones were called with MiXCR by TCRdb after fastp trimmed the public reads at Q25, and only in-frame beta chains were retained. CDR3 protein sequences are deduplicated, and each keeps its most common genes and DNA. TCRdb assigned the V and J calls; the authors' analysis was not used. A total of a few hundred thousand distinct CDR3 sequences appear in this sample, 70% to 85% of them only once. The top ten clones comprise about two fifths of the sample.

This TCR was recovered from a human donor with aplastic anemia. This chain is built from TRBV7-8 and TRBJ2-3, and the D gene may be TRBD2, 6 bases matching. What was sequenced was sorted CD4+, CD8+, or CD8+CD57+ T cells (not recorded which) from PBMCs. DNA sequence: TGTGCCAGCAGCCGGAGGGTGGTAGATACGCAGGATTTTCAGTATTTT. Its translation is CASSRRVVDTQDFQYF. Reference TRBV7-8 and TRBJ2-3 genes cover what lies past the CDR3, so the full variable domain is GAGVSQSPRYKVAKRGQDVALRCDPISGHVSLFWYQQALGQGPEFLTYFQNEAQLDKSGLPSDRFFAERPEGSVSTLKIQRTQQEDSAVYLCASSRRVVDTQDFQYFGPGTRLTVL.